This T cell receptor (beta chain) emerged from a study of regulatory and conventional T cells in RAG deficiency. Clones were sequenced by immunoSEQ multiplex PCR, and TCRdb holds only the in-frame ones, with some missing. The data contain under 25,000 clones, 80% to 90% of them singletons. Study-wide points: In Omenn syndrome, sorted "Tregs" may be peripherally activated cells. Omenn syndrome and CID/AS patients had about 110-fold fewer unique Treg TCR beta sequences, versus roughly 10-fold elsewhere. Shannon entropy was markedly lower and Simpson indices higher in RAG-deficient patients than control T-cell subsets. Patient subsets had shorter CDR3s; Omenn Treg-Tconv overlap exceeded 75%.

Genomic DNA came from blood regulatory T cells gated CD4+ CD25-high CD127-low. Notes on this clone: Antigen unknown. Relative to the germline gene, one junction end is altered; a read error may explain this.

The sample was also reused in another study, on regulatory T cells. That investigation notes: Amplification used 52 TRBV primers and 13 TRBJ primers.

Sequencing used Tregs sorted from blood. The receptor was isolated from a human donor in good health.

The CDR3 spells CASNLHGTSGTDTQYF. In DNA form, the CDR3 reads TGTGCCAGCAACTTACATGGGACTAGCGGCACAGATACGCAGTATTTT. The chain joins TRBV11-2 to TRBJ2-3; the match to TRBD2 covers 10 bases. The CDR3 is 16 residues long. Per the germline V gene, CDR1 is SGHAT and CDR2 is FQNNGV.